This T cell receptor (beta chain) was sequenced in a study of shared clonotypes between healthy human individuals. Germline CDR1 is LNHDA and CDR2 is SQIVND (reference sequence). There are 16 residues in the CDR3. V gave up 3 bases and J gave up 0 bases, with 12 bases separating them. Turning to this clone: The antigen remains undetermined.

The repertoire was sequenced with immunoSEQ multiplex PCR; TCRdb's copy has only in-frame clones and lacks some. The data contain some 550,000 clones, 95% to 98% of them singletons. Regarding the study as a whole: Rarefaction showed that sequencing of sorted subsets was incomplete (despite large depth).

The chain links TRBV19 to TRBJ1-3, with D possibly matching TRBD1 (6 bases). Sequencing was performed on naive CD4+ T cells sorted from blood. Described subset: CD45RA+ positively selected. The receptor was derived from a woman aged 25 to 39 in good health. DNA of the CDR3: TGTGCCAGTAGTATCCAGCCAGGGGACTCTGGAAACACCATATATTTT. Translating it yields CASSIQPGDSGNTIYF. The complete variable domain, with remaining parts taken from reference TRBV19 and TRBJ1-3, reads DGGITQSPKYLFRKEGQNVTLSCEQNLNHDAMYWYRQDPGQGLRLIYYSQIVNDFQKGDIAEGYSVSREKKESFPLTVTSAQKNPTAFYLCASSIQPGDSGNTIYFGEGSWLTVV.